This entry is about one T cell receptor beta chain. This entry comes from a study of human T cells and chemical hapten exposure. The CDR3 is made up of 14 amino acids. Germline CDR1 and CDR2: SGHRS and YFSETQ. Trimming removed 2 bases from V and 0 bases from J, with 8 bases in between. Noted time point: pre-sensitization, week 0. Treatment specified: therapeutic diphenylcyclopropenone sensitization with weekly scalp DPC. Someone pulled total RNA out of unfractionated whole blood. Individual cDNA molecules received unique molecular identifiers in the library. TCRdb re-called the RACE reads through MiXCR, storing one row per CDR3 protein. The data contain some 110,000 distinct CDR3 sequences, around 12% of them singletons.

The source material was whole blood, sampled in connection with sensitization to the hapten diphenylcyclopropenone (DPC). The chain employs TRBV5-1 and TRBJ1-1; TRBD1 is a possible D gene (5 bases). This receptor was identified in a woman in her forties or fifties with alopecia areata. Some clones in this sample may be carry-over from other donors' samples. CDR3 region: CASSFRGMNTEAFF. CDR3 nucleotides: TGCGCCAGCAGCTTTCGGGGCATGAACACTGAAGCTTTCTTT.